A single sample gave rise to the 19 T cell receptor beta chains below, sequenced in a study of T cell responses to AZD1222 COVID-19 vaccine. This table comes from immunoSEQ multiplex PCR, and its TCRdb copy is limited to in-frame clones, with some not included. The data contain 110,000 to 150,000 clones, around 90% of them singletons. The starting material was peripheral blood, obtained on day 0 of AZD1222 vaccination. The receptors were gathered from an adult in good health.

This clone was detected only once. This chain connects TRBV30 to TRBJ1-1; D remains unclear. The CDR3 consists of 14 residues. Germline assignment: CDR1 GTSNPN and CDR2 SVGIG (reference sequence). The germline V and J ends were trimmed by 1 base and 1 base, with 10 bases remaining between them. For the CDR3, the DNA is TGTGCCTGGAGTGGAGGAAGCACGAACACTGAAGCTTTCTTT. The encoded protein is CAWSGGSTNTEAFF.

The CDR3 bases are TGCAGCGTCGAGACGACAGGAGAATCAAATCAGCCCCAGCATTTT. This translates into CSVETTGESNQPQHF. The rearrangement links TRBV29-1 to TRBJ1-5, with D possibly TRBD1 on 6 matching bases. Trimming removed 6 bases at V and 4 bases at J, with 19 bases between. This CDR3 comprises 15 residues. The V gene's germline CDR1 is SQVTM and CDR2 ANQGSEA.

This rearrangement joins TRBV18 to TRBJ1-1; the D is unclear. Looked up from germline, CDR1 is KGHSH and CDR2 is LQKENI. The CDR3 runs to 14 residues. V was trimmed by 0 bases and J by 6 bases, leaving 11 bases between them. The CDR3 bases are TGTGCCAGCTCACCACCTGGACTCGAGGCTGAAGCTTTCTTT. Protein product: CASSPPGLEAEAFF.

The chain joins TRBV9 to TRBJ2-2, with D uncertain. Germline V gene sequence: CDR1 SGDLS, CDR2 YYNGEE. This CDR3 spans 14 amino acids. V gave up 3 bases and J gave up 1 base, with 7 bases separating them. CDR3 region: CASSAPKNTGELFF. The CDR3 DNA reads as TGTGCCAGCAGCGCCCCCAAGAACACCGGGGAGCTGTTTTTT.

The CDR3 DNA sequence: TGTGCCAGCAGACGTAGGACAGGCGGTTTCATGAACACTGAAGCTTTCTTT. This codes for CASRRRTGGFMNTEAFF. The rearrangement links TRBV28 to TRBJ1-1; 7 bases agree with TRBD1. The CDR3 extends over 17 amino acids. CDR1 is MDHEN, CDR2 SYDVKM, per germline. The J segment lost 0 bases and the V segment lost 6 bases, leaving 13 bases of the junction unmatched.

The J gene is TRBJ1-3, the V gene TRBV4-2; D unclear. Trimming shortened V by 0 bases and J by 0 bases, and 12 bases separated the two germline ends. Germline loops: CDR1 LGHNA, CDR2 YNFKEQ. The CDR3 length is 17 residues. As DNA, the CDR3 is TGTGCCAGCAGCCAAGATAGCAGAAGCATCTCTGGAAACACCATATATTTT. Residues: CASSQDSRSISGNTIYF.

This chain links TRBV4-1 with TRBJ1-5, with D possibly being TRBD1 (6 bases). The CDR3 has 17 amino acids. Germline CDR1 MGHRA, CDR2 YSYEKL. The V end was cut by 1 base, the J end by 4 bases, with 17 bases between. In DNA, the CDR3 is TGCGCCAGCAGCCAAGTTCGGGCAGGGGATGGGAATCAGCCCCAGCATTTT. Protein product: CASSQVRAGDGNQPQHF.

J is TRBJ1-2 and V is TRBV12-3 or TRBV12-4; 8 nucleotides align to TRBD1. The CDR3 length is 12 residues. Trimming removed 5 bases from V and 8 bases from J; junction bases left unmatched: 4. The DNA for the CDR3 is TGTGCCAGCAGTCAGGGGGCTTTCGGCTACACCTTC. Translation gives CASSQGAFGYTF.

The chain joins TRBV7-8 to TRBJ1-3; D remains ambiguous. Germline V lookup: CDR1 SGHVS, CDR2 FQNEAQ. The CDR3 extends over 16 amino acids. The germline V and J ends were trimmed by 5 bases and 0 bases, with 14 bases remaining between them. CDR3 sequence reads: CASSPLGQHSGNTIYF. As DNA, the CDR3 is TGTGCCAGCAGCCCCCTCGGTCAGCACTCTGGAAACACCATATATTTT.

CDR3 sequence reads: CASSEWGLAGAGELFF. The CDR3 nucleotides read TGTGCCAGCAGTGAATGGGGACTAGCGGGAGCCGGGGAGCTGTTTTTT. The chain employs TRBV25-1 and TRBJ2-2; 14 bases match TRBD2. CDR3 size: 16 residues. Germline CDR1 reads MGHDK; CDR2 reads SYGVNS. With V trimmed by 1 base and J by 6 bases, 1 base remained unmatched.

J is TRBJ2-5 and V is TRBV24-1; D gene unclear. The CDR3 length is 15 residues. The germline CDR1 and CDR2 sequences are KGHDR and SFDVKD. V was cut by 4 bases and J by 3 bases, with 14 bases left in between. CDR3 in DNA: TGTGCCACCAGTGACCCCGTCAGAGGAGAAGAGACCCAGTACTTC. This translates into CATSDPVRGEETQYF.

The gene calls are TRBV23-1 and TRBJ1-6; no clear D. TRBV23-1 carries the ORF label, with uncertain function. V was clipped by 0 bases and J by 0 bases, with 15 bases between them. CDR3 length: 19 residues. As DNA, the CDR3 is TGCGCCAGCAGTCAATCAGCCCCTACCCGTCTCTCCTATAATTCACCCCTCCACTTT. Translating it yields CASSQSAPTRLSYNSPLHF.

The chain uses TRBV7-2 and TRBJ1-1, with 10 positions matching TRBD1. V shed 3 bases, J shed 7 bases, and the junction held 8 bases outside the gene matches. The CDR3 runs to 15 residues. In germline, CDR1 is SGHTA, CDR2 FQGNSA. The DNA for the CDR3 is TGTGCCAGCAGCTTCCGACAGGGGGCCATCTATGAAGCTTTCTTT. It translates to CASSFRQGAIYEAFF.

The chain uses TRBV11-3 and TRBJ2-3, with D hard to call. The germline V and J ends were trimmed by 4 bases and 7 bases, with 9 bases remaining between them. The CDR3 covers 12 residues. The germline V gene has CDR1 SGHNT and CDR2 YENEEA. CDR3 DNA sequence: TGTGCCAGCAGCTCGGACGGCAATACGCAGTATTTT. Protein sequence: CASSSDGNTQYF. Complete variable domain (other parts from reference TRBV11-3 and TRBJ2-3): EAGVVQSPRYKIIEKKQPVAFWCNPISGHNTLYWYLQNLGQGPELLIRYENEEAVDDSQLPKDRFSAERLKGVDSTLKIQPAELGDSAVYLCASSSDGNTQYFGPGTRLTVL.

This chain connects TRBV2 to TRBJ1-4; D ambiguous. Germline V gene data show CDR1 as SNHLY and CDR2 as FYNNEI. Trimming shortened V by 4 bases and J by 3 bases, and 9 bases separated the two germline ends. CDR3 length equals 14 residues. CDR3 nucleotide sequence: TGTGCCAGCAGTGGCGGAGGCCCTAATGAAAAACTGTTTTTT. This gives the protein CASSGGGPNEKLFF.

This chain links TRBV3-1 (or the pseudogene TRBV3-2) with TRBJ2-1; TRBD2 agrees at 8 bases. This CDR3 has 16 amino acids. Trimming removed 6 bases from V and 5 bases from J; junction bases left unmatched: 12. Per germline, CDR1 LGHDT and CDR2 YNNKEL (reference sequence). In DNA, the CDR3 is TGTGCCAGCAGTTCGACTAGCGCGGCGGGTCACAATGAGCAGTTCTTC. It encodes CASSSTSAAGHNEQFF.

The J gene is TRBJ1-1, the V gene TRBV6-5; the match to TRBD1 covers 8 bases. This CDR3 spans 15 amino acids. V dropped 7 bases and J dropped 6; count of bases not matched to a gene: 13. Germline-derived CDR1 and CDR2 are MNHEY and SVGAGI. The CDR3 DNA reads as TGTGCCAGCACTCTGACAGGGGCACAAACGGCTGAAGCTTTCTTT. Translation: CASTLTGAQTAEAFF.

This chain uses TRBV7-9 with TRBJ2-1; D call uncertain. Germline values: CDR1 SEHNR, CDR2 FQNEAQ (reference sequence). This CDR3 has 14 amino acids. The V end lost 0 bases, the J end lost 8 bases, and 11 bases lay between the germline ends. CDR3 loop: CASSLARSLDEQFF. CDR3 in DNA: TGTGCCAGCAGCTTAGCAAGGTCTCTCGATGAGCAGTTCTTC.

The chain uses TRBV29-1 and TRBJ1-1; no clear D gene. Germline V gene sequence: CDR1 SQVTM, CDR2 ANQGSEA. Trimming removed 5 bases from V and 11 bases from J, with 15 bases in between. The CDR3 is 11 residues long. The CDR3 sequence is CSVNPTSWAFF. The CDR3 region has the DNA TGCAGCGTTAACCCGACAAGCTGGGCTTTCTTT.